These 29 T cell receptor beta chains came from one sample sequenced in a study of T cell repertoires in aging, cancer and after chemotherapy. Multiplex touch-down PCR with TRB-A/B primers amplified rearranged V-D-J TRB sequences. Via MiXCR, TCRdb re-called the multiplex PCR reads, giving one row per CDR3 protein. In the table there are more than 10,000 distinct CDR3 sequences, 26% of which are singletons. Peripheral blood genomic DNA, not sorted cells or RNA, was the template. Sequencing used blood. Receptors originate from a human donor in good health.

This clonotype is labeled medium-sized. J is TRBJ2-3 and V is TRBV5-5; 10 bases align to TRBD2. This CDR3 region has 18 residues. Germline V CDR1 and CDR2: SGHKS, YYEKEE (reference sequence). Losses at the gene ends were 4 bases for V and 6 bases for J; bases not matched to a gene: 17. As DNA, the CDR3 is TGTGCCAGCAGCCTCCGCAGGGGGCTAGCGGGGGCATCGGATACGCAGTATTTT. Its protein product is CASSLRRGLAGASDTQYF.

Relative to its sample, this clonotype is medium-sized. The chain is built from TRBV6-1 and TRBJ2-7; TRBD2 might be the D (5 bases). This CDR3 is 14 amino acids long. The V and J ends lost 1 base and 1 base respectively, with 8 bases between them. Germline CDR1 MNHNS, CDR2 SASEGT. The chain's CDR3 is CASSEGGESYEQYF. The CDR3 nucleotides are TGTGCCAGCAGTGAAGGGGGAGAATCCTACGAGCAGTACTTC.

V is TRBV18 and J is TRBJ2-7; possible D gene TRBD1, 6 bases. V was shortened by 8 bases and J by 2 bases, with 16 bases between the two germline ends. This CDR3 has 14 residues. CDR1 is KGHSH and CDR2 is LQKENI in the germline V gene. The CDR3 nucleotides are TGTGCCAGCGCAACTTCAGGGGAAACCTACGAGCAGTACTTC. Translation: CASATSGETYEQYF.

The V gene is TRBV6-4, the J gene TRBJ2-3, with TRBD1 identical over 7 bases. The V gene's germline CDR1 is MRHNA and CDR2 SNTAGT. V shed 4 bases and J 4 bases; nucleotides not matched to a gene: 5. The CDR3 contains 14 residues. The CDR3 here is CASSGQGDADTQYF. CDR3 in DNA: TGTGCCAGCAGTGGACAGGGAGATGCAGATACGCAGTATTTT.

A few counts support this clonotype. The rearrangement joins TRBV19 to TRBJ1-1; possible D gene TRBD1, 5 bases. Per the germline V gene, CDR1 is LNHDA and CDR2 is SQIVND (reference sequence). V was clipped by 4 bases and J by 12 bases, with 15 bases between them. The CDR3 sequence is 12 residues long. DNA for the CDR3: TGTGCCAGTAGTACCGGGGGGGGGGGAACTTTCTTT. Residues: CASSTGGGGTFF.

This chain joins TRBV7-3 and TRBJ1-2; 8 bases line up with TRBD1. The CDR3 is 14 amino acids. J gave up 4 bases and V 5 bases, and 6 bases lay outside the gene matches. The germline V gene encodes CDR1 SGHTA and CDR2 FQGTGA. CDR3 in amino acids: CASSPGTGPYGYTF. The CDR3 nucleotides are TGTGCCAGCAGCCCGGGGACAGGCCCCTATGGCTACACCTTC. Together with reference TRBV7-3 and TRBJ1-2, the CDR3 gives the full variable domain: GAGVSQTPSNKVTEKGKYVELRCDPISGHTALYWYRQSLGQGPEFLIYFQGTGAADDSGLPNDRFFAVRPEGSVSTLKIQRTERGDSAVYLCASSPGTGPYGYTFGSGTRLTVV.

This chain links TRBV10-1 with TRBJ2-1; 15 bases align to TRBD2. J gave up 8 bases and V 2 bases, and 4 bases lay outside the gene matches. Germline-derived CDR1 and CDR2 are WNHNN and SYGVQD (reference sequence). The CDR3 covers 16 residues. The CDR3 sequence: CASSEGLAGGKDEQFF. The CDR3 bases are TGCGCCAGCAGTGAGGGACTAGCGGGGGGGAAGGATGAGCAGTTCTTC.

This clonotype has just a few counts. The rearrangement uses TRBV6-4 and TRBJ2-7; TRBD1 aligns across 10 bases. This CDR3 contains 14 residues. V gave up 5 bases and J gave up 8 bases; unmatched junction bases: 9. Germline values: CDR1 MRHNA, CDR2 SNTAGT. The CDR3 bases are TGTGCCAGCAGTCTGACAGGGGGCCAAAGCCAGCAGTACTTC. Encoded protein: CASSLTGGQSQQYF.

There are a few counts of this clonotype. The rearrangement links TRBV12-3 or TRBV12-4 to TRBJ1-2; the match to TRBD1 covers 9 bases. The V gene end was trimmed by 8 bases and the J gene end by 6 bases; junction bases not matched to a gene: 7. The length of the CDR3 is 13 residues. CDR3: CASRPDRGNGYTF. CDR3 DNA: TGTGCCAGCCGCCCGGACAGGGGAAATGGCTACACCTTC.

This clonotype was observed a handful of times. The chain uses TRBV19 and TRBJ2-1; TRBD1 or TRBD2 may be the D gene (5 bases each). The germline gives CDR1 LNHDA, CDR2 SQIVND (reference sequence). The CDR3 loop spans 14 amino acids. V was clipped by 5 bases and J by 6 bases, with 14 bases between them. CDR3: CASSRDQASNEQFF. The CDR3 DNA is TGTGCCAGTAGTCGGGACCAGGCATCCAATGAGCAGTTCTTC.

This clonotype is termed medium-sized. The rearrangement uses TRBV6-1 and TRBJ2-7, with D possibly matching TRBD1 (6 bases). The CDR3 spans 14 residues. Germline CDR1 reads MNHNS; CDR2 reads SASEGT. The ends were cut back, 4 bases at V and 3 bases at J, with 13 bases in the middle. The CDR3 sequence: CASSGQGQIYEQYF. DNA for the CDR3: TGTGCCAGCAGTGGTCAGGGGCAGATCTACGAGCAGTACTTC.

This clonotype ranks as medium-sized. This chain connects TRBV7-9 to TRBJ2-7, with 8 bases that match TRBD1. V lost 5 bases and J lost 5; bases outside the gene matches: 2. Germline V gene sequence: CDR1 SEHNR, CDR2 FQNEAQ (reference sequence). The CDR3 loop spans 12 amino acids. CDR3 in amino acids: CASSLTGDEQYV. In nucleotides, the CDR3 is TGTGCCAGCAGCCTGACAGGGGACGAGCAGTACGTC.

Remarks on this clonotype: This may arise from a read error, as a much more abundant clone is one base away. The V call is TRBV12-3 or TRBV12-4, the J call TRBJ1-3; D perhaps matches TRBD1 (6 bases). The CDR3 has 16 residues. Between the trimmed V and J ends, which lost 6 bases and 0 bases, there was a span of 15 bases. CDR3 sequence reads: CASSTGQLRSGNTIYF. The CDR3 DNA reads TGTGCCAGCAGCACTGGACAGCTTCGCTCTGGAAACACCATATATTTT.

This clonotype has a handful of counts. The chain combines TRBV20-1 with TRBJ1-5; TRBD1 might be the D (6 bases). This CDR3 contains 13 residues. The germline V gene encodes CDR1 DFQATT and CDR2 SNEGSKA (reference sequence). V lost 5 bases and J lost 1, with 9 bases in between. Here the CDR3 reads CSAEGQSNQPQHF. The CDR3 DNA sequence: TGCAGTGCTGAAGGACAGAGCAATCAGCCCCAGCATTTT.

In this sample, this clonotype turned up a few times. This chain uses TRBV21-1 with TRBJ1-3; the table's D call, TRBD1, was not checked against the DNA. TRBV21-1 is reported as a pseudogene. This CDR3 has 15 residues. The chain's CDR3 is CASSNDRDRRNTIYF. CDR3 DNA sequence: TGTGCCAGCAGCAATGACCGGGACAGGAGAAACACCATATATTTT.

The J gene is TRBJ2-7, the V gene TRBV18; D may match TRBD1 or TRBD2 (6 bases each). There are 14 residues in the CDR3. Germline CDR1 reads KGHSH; CDR2 reads LQKENI. V was shortened by 3 bases and J by 5 bases, with 14 bases between the two germline ends. CDR3 nucleotide sequence: TGTGCCAGCTCACCCGTTTGGGGGGCAAACGAGCAGTACGTC. Protein product: CASSPVWGANEQYV.

About this clonotype: One junction end disagrees with the germline gene, perhaps due to a read error. This sequence joins TRBV10-2 and TRBJ2-1; possibly TRBD1 for D (6 bases). CDR3 length equals 13 residues. Germline V gene data show CDR1 as WSHSY and CDR2 as SAAADI. The CDR3 sequence is CASSLGTNNDQFF. In DNA, the CDR3 is TGCGCCAGCAGTCTTGGGACAAACAATGATCAGTTCTTC.

The table lists this clonotype with a few counts. This chain links TRBV7-3 with TRBJ2-5, with D perhaps assigned TRBD1 or TRBD2 (6 bases each). The CDR3 length is 14 residues. Trimming stripped 4 bases from V and 5 bases from J, with 14 bases between. The germline V gene has CDR1 SGHTA and CDR2 FQGTGA. The CDR3 spells CASSSEGGTETQYF. CDR3 DNA sequence: TGTGCCAGCAGCTCGGAGGGGGGAACCGAGACCCAGTACTTC. Filled out from reference TRBV7-3 and TRBJ2-5, the complete variable domain reads GAGVSQTPSNKVTEKGKYVELRCDPISGHTALYWYRQSLGQGPEFLIYFQGTGAADDSGLPNDRFFAVRPEGSVSTLKIQRTERGDSAVYLCASSSEGGTETQYFGPGTRLLVL.

The chain carries TRBV10-1 and TRBJ1-1; the match to TRBD1 covers 8 bases. This CDR3 region has 16 residues. The trim removed 1 base at V and 1 base at J, leaving 5 bases unmatched. The germline V gene encodes CDR1 WNHNN and CDR2 SYGVQD (reference sequence). In nucleotides, the CDR3 is TGCGCCAGCAGTGAGTTCCCAGGGGGCGCGAACACTGAAGCTTTCTTT. Translating gives CASSEFPGGANTEAFF.

By sample fraction, this clonotype is medium-sized. The chain couples TRBV6-5 to TRBJ2-6; either TRBD1 or TRBD2 may supply D (5 bases each). Germline lookup yields CDR1 MNHEY and CDR2 SVGAGI. The CDR3 is 18 amino acids. V lost 0 bases to trimming and J lost 0 bases, with 12 bases between them. CDR3 coding DNA: TGTGCCAGCAGTTACTCGGGGGATTCGAGCTCTGGGGCCAACGTCCTGACTTTC. Translation gives CASSYSGDSSSGANVLTF.

In its sample, this clonotype is medium-sized. V gene TRBV7-2 combines with J gene TRBJ2-1; TRBD2 matches 16 bases. The V gene end was trimmed by 4 bases and the J gene end by 9 bases; junction bases not matched to a gene: 6. The CDR3 is made up of 16 amino acids. Germline V lookup: CDR1 SGHTA, CDR2 FQGNSA. The CDR3 region has the DNA TGTGCCAGCAGCTATCGCGGGACTAGCGGGGGGGCTGAGCAGTTCTTC. Amino acids: CASSYRGTSGGAEQFF.

About this clonotype itself: An end of the junction differs from the germline gene, which may be a read error. The chain employs TRBV7-2 and TRBJ2-7; D might be TRBD2 (5 bases). Germline values: CDR1 SGHTA, CDR2 FQGNSA. CDR3 size: 13 residues. CDR3 residues: CVSSLARMDEQYF. CDR3 sequence (DNA): TGTGTCAGCAGCTTAGCGCGAATGGACGAGCAGTACTTC.

This clonotype counts as medium-sized (0.01 to 0.1%). The chain has TRBV6-5 and TRBJ1-3; D uncertain. From germline, CDR1 is MNHEY and CDR2 SVGAGI. The germline V and J ends were trimmed by 0 bases and 1 base, with 7 bases remaining between them. The CDR3 contains 15 residues. The CDR3 region is CASSYSKSSGNTIYF. The CDR3 region has the DNA TGTGCCAGCAGTTACTCGAAATCTTCTGGAAACACCATATATTTT.

This clonotype was recorded once. This sequence joins TRBV7-9 and TRBJ1-1; tentative D call: TRBD1 (6 bases). Trimming removed 5 bases at V and 2 bases at J, with 15 bases between. Germline CDR1 and CDR2: SEHNR and FQNEAQ (reference sequence). The CDR3 contains 15 residues. The CDR3 sequence is CASSPQGISNTEAFF. The CDR3 DNA reads TGTGCCAGCAGCCCCCAGGGGATCAGTAACACTGAAGCTTTCTTT.

In its sample, this clonotype ranks as medium-sized. As DNA, the CDR3 is TGTGCCAGCAGTTCCGGCAGGGGCTACACCTTC. This translates into CASSSGRGYTF. The chain uses TRBV6-5 and TRBJ1-2; D gene unclear. Trimming shortened V by 4 bases and J by 8 bases, and 8 bases separated the two germline ends. The CDR3 contains 11 residues. Germline V CDR1 and CDR2: MNHEY, SVGAGI.

J is TRBJ2-1 and V is TRBV5-4, with TRBD1 as a possible D gene (5 bases). This CDR3 comprises 14 residues. Trimming removed 2 bases from V and 4 bases from J, with 10 bases in between. Germline CDR1 SGHNT, CDR2 YYREEE (reference sequence). The CDR3 coding sequence is TGTGCCAGCAGCTTTCAGGGATCTTACAATGAGCAGTTCTTC. Residues: CASSFQGSYNEQFF.

This clonotype was picked up a small number of times. The chain links TRBV15 to TRBJ1-1, with D hard to call. V lost 2 bases and J lost 0, with 10 bases in between. The CDR3 is 15 residues long. Per the germline V gene, CDR1 is LNHNV and CDR2 is YYDKDF (reference sequence). The CDR3 DNA is TGTGCCACCAGCAGATCCATTGCCTTGAACACTGAAGCTTTCTTT. Its protein is CATSRSIALNTEAFF.

The chain employs TRBV19 and TRBJ1-5; D is perhaps TRBD1 (5 bases). The CDR3 is made up of 18 amino acids. Trimming cost V 5 bases and J 0 bases, with 20 bases left between them. Germline V gives CDR1 LNHDA, CDR2 SQIVND (reference sequence). CDR3 bases: TGTGCCAGTAGTTCACCGGGACGGATCACTCTTAGCAATCAGCCCCAGCATTTT. Translated: CASSSPGRITLSNQPQHF.

The chain uses TRBV7-9 and TRBJ1-3; a weak D match, TRBD1 (5 bases). The CDR3 contains 16 residues. Germline V gene sequence: CDR1 SEHNR, CDR2 FQNEAQ (reference sequence). Trimming stripped 5 bases from V and 4 bases from J, with 18 bases between. The CDR3 DNA follows: TGTGCCAGCAGCCCCCGTGGGGGGGTCAGGGGAAACACCATATATTTT. Translation: CASSPRGGVRGNTIYF.